The rows below give T cell receptor beta chains drawn from one sample of a study of T cells in Graves' hyperthyroidism and ophthalmopathy. One entry per CDR3 protein results from TCRdb running MiXCR on the multiplex PCR reads. Altogether over 250,000 distinct CDR3 sequences are present, less than 30% being singletons, with the ten largest covering about 25%. Sequenced input: blood. All receptors come from a man aged 40-49 years with Graves' hyperthyroidism that later progressed to Graves' ophthalmopathy. The CDR3 runs from the conserved cysteine through the conserved F or W. A D gene is named only where the DNA matches it firmly. Clone size is not always given. Where it is, it says once, few, many or a class for expanded clones.

TGTGCCAGCAGTTACTCAGCAGGCAGCTCCTACGAGCAGTACTTC	CASSYSAGSSYEQYF	many	TRBV6-5	.	TRBJ2-7
TGTGCCAGCAGTTTAGTCCTGGACACAAAGGCGGGCAATCAGCCCCAGCATTTT	CASSLVLDTKAGNQPQHF	many	TRBV12-3/TRBV12-4	.	TRBJ1-5
TGCAGCGTTTTGTATATCGGGGAGCTGTTTTTT	CSVLYIGELFF	many	TRBV29-1	.	TRBJ2-2
TGTGCCAGCACCGGCAGACCCCAAGGCTACACCTTC	CASTGRPQGYTF	many	TRBV28	.	TRBJ1-2
TGTGCCAGCACTTCGGGACTAGCGGGATTGAACACCGGGGAGCTGTTTTTT	CASTSGLAGLNTGELFF	many	TRBV12-3/TRBV12-4	TRBD2	TRBJ2-2
TGCGCCAGCAGCTCCTGGAAAGCCGGGATTCAAGAGACCCAGTACTTC	CASSSWKAGIQETQYF	many	TRBV5-1	.	TRBJ2-5
TGTGCCAGCAGCCCGGCCGGGACAGAAGAGACCCAGTACTTC	CASSPAGTEETQYF	many	TRBV9	TRBD1	TRBJ2-5
TGCAGTGCTAGAGGAAAATACAGGGATAGGTACGAGCAGTACTTC	CSARGKYRDRYEQYF	few	TRBV20-1	.	TRBJ2-7
TGTGCCTGGAGGGGGGCTGAAGCTTTCTTT	CAWRGAEAFF	many	TRBV30	.	TRBJ1-1
TGTGCCAGCAGCCGGGATATTAACTATGGCTACACCTTC	CASSRDINYGYTF	many	TRBV5-5	.	TRBJ1-2
TGTGCCAGCAGTGGGGTAGGGACAGGCAAAAACATTCAGTACTTC	CASSGVGTGKNIQYF	many	TRBV6-1	TRBD1	TRBJ2-4
TGTGCCAGCGGAGTAGGGCCGAACACCGGGGAGCTGTTTTTT	CASGVGPNTGELFF	.	TRBV14	.	TRBJ2-2
TGTGCCAGCAGTTCGGACAGGGTCGGAAACACCATATATTTT	CASSSDRVGNTIYF	many	TRBV27	TRBD1	TRBJ1-3
TGTGCCAGCAGCTCAAGGGCCTCCTTCGAGCAGTACTTC	CASSSRASFEQYF	many	TRBV7-2	.	TRBJ2-7
TGTGCCAGCAGCCACACGGACAGTGGCACCGGGGAGCTGTTTTTT	CASSHTDSGTGELFF	.	TRBV7-9	.	TRBJ2-2
TGTGCCACCCAAGCCCCGGCCACCTTTCAGGCTGCGAGCTACACCTTC	CATQAPATFQAASYTF	many	TRBV10-3	.	TRBJ1-2
TGCAGTGCTAGAGATCAGGGGAAAGAGACCCAGTACTTC	CSARDQGKETQYF	once	TRBV20-1	.	TRBJ2-5
TGCAGTGCTAGAGCCAGGTCCTATGGCTACACCTTC	CSARARSYGYTF	.	TRBV20-1	.	TRBJ1-2
TGTGCCAGCACTCGGGGCGAGGAGACCCAGTACTTC	CASTRGEETQYF	many	TRBV2	.	TRBJ2-5
TGTGCCAGCACTAAAAATCAAGGGACCAGGGTAGGTTCCTACGAGCAGTACTTC	CASTKNQGTRVGSYEQYF	many	TRBV28	.	TRBJ2-7
TGTGCCACCAGTGATTTAGAAAACACTGAAGCTTTCTTT	CATSDLENTEAFF	many	TRBV24-1	.	TRBJ1-1
TGTGCCAGCAGTGGGGTGAGGAGAGTCGAGCAGTACTTC	CASSGVRRVEQYF	many	TRBV12-3/TRBV12-4	.	TRBJ2-7
TGTGCCAGCAGTTCGCAAAACACCGGGGAGCTGTTTTTT	CASSSQNTGELFF	many	TRBV12-3/TRBV12-4	.	TRBJ2-2
TGTGCCAGCAGCCAAGTTTGGAGAAATAGCAATCAGCCCCAGCATTTT	CASSQVWRNSNQPQHF	.	TRBV14	.	TRBJ1-5
TGTGCCAGTAGTATTTCTGGGCAGGGGATGCAGCCCCAGCATTTT	CASSISGQGMQPQHF	many	TRBV19	.	TRBJ1-5
TGTGCCAGCTCACCAGACTTCCTTGGAACTGAAGCTTTCTTT	CASSPDFLGTEAFF	many	TRBV18	.	TRBJ1-1
TGTGCCAGTAGTATCACGGGACAGCTAAATCAGCCCCAGCATTTT	CASSITGQLNQPQHF	many	TRBV19	TRBD1	TRBJ1-5
TGTGCCAGTAGTATAGTGGCTTCCCAAGAGACCCAGTACTTC	CASSIVASQETQYF	many	TRBV19	.	TRBJ2-5
TGTGCCAGCAGTTGGGAGAAAATGAACACTGAAGCTTTCTTT	CASSWEKMNTEAFF	many	TRBV6-5	.	TRBJ1-1
TGCAGTGCTAGCACGGCGGGAGTGTACACCGGGGAGCTGTTTTTT	CSASTAGVYTGELFF	many	TRBV20-1	TRBD2	TRBJ2-2
TGTGCCAGCAGCTTAGTAGCGGAGGGAGTGGAGACCCAGTACTTC	CASSLVAEGVETQYF	many	TRBV7-3	.	TRBJ2-5
TGTGCCACCAGTGATGGAGATAACTATGGCTACACCTTC	CATSDGDNYGYTF	many	TRBV24-1	.	TRBJ1-2
TGTGCCAGCAGTTGGGGGACTAGCGGACACTCCTACGAGCAGTACTTC	CASSWGTSGHSYEQYF	once	TRBV6-2/TRBV6-3	TRBD2	TRBJ2-7
TGTGCCAGCAGCTTTAGAACTAGCGGGAGGGCATCCCTTTACTACGAGCAGTACTTC	CASSFRTSGRASLYYEQYF	many	TRBV11-2	TRBD2	TRBJ2-7
TGTGCCAGCAGCCCCGTCGCGACTAGCGGGACCTACGAGCAGTACTTC	CASSPVATSGTYEQYF	many	TRBV7-3	TRBD2	TRBJ2-7
TGTGCCACCCGCCTTGGGGGGGGGCTAGTCGACGAGCAGTACTTC	CATRLGGGLVDEQYF	many	TRBV12-3/TRBV12-4	.	TRBJ2-7
TGTGCCAGCAGTTTATCCGGAGCTTTCTTT	CASSLSGAFF	many	TRBV12-3/TRBV12-4	.	TRBJ1-1
TGTGCCAGCAGGCGGGACAGGGGGGGTTCCTACGAGCAGTACTTC	CASRRDRGGSYEQYF	many	TRBV6-5	TRBD1	TRBJ2-7
TGCAGTGCTAAGCGGGAGAACACCGGGGAGCTGTTTTTT	CSAKRENTGELFF	many	TRBV20-1	TRBD2	TRBJ2-2
TGTGCCAGCAGTTTACTGGGGGTTGTCCGTTCCCCAGCGAAGGGCTACACCTTC	CASSLLGVVRSPAKGYTF	many	TRBV28	.	TRBJ1-2
TGTGCCAGTAGTCCACTAGCGGGAGCAGCTTACGAGCAGTACTTC	CASSPLAGAAYEQYF	once	TRBV19	TRBD2	TRBJ2-7
TGTGCCAGCAGTGAGTCCAGGGGGATGAACACTGAAGCTTTCTTT	CASSESRGMNTEAFF	many	TRBV2	TRBD1	TRBJ1-1
TGTGCCAGCTCACCACCGGGGAACACTGAAGCTTTCTTT	CASSPPGNTEAFF	many	TRBV18	.	TRBJ1-1